Each of the 7 T cell receptor beta chains below was sequenced from the same sample in a study of Tregs in tolerant kidney transplant recipients. This table comes from immunoSEQ multiplex PCR, and its TCRdb copy is limited to in-frame clones, with some not included. The table lists some 52,000 clones. The sequencing here drew on CD4+ T cells from blood, taken before the transplant. The receptor source for this set is a human donor who received a combined kidney and bone marrow transplant.

On this clone itself: The read terminates 3 residues before the CDR3 end, so the remaining end is supplied by the germline J gene. This rearrangement joins TRBV30 to TRBJ1-1, with D perhaps matching TRBD1 (6 bases). V shed 5 bases and J shed 3 bases, with 13 bases lying between them. The length of the CDR3 is 13 residues. The germline V gene encodes CDR1 GTSNPN and CDR2 SVGIG (reference sequence). The CDR3 loop is CAWGGGGYTEAFF. The CDR3 DNA, read in part, is TGTGCCTGGGGGGGTGGGGGCTACACTGAA.

As concerns this clone: The CDR3 end is not reached by the read, which stops 3 residues before it; the germline J gene fills it in. V is TRBV19 and J is TRBJ2-2; TRBD2 is a possible D gene (5 bases). CDR1 LNHDA and CDR2 SQIVND come from the germline V gene (reference sequence). The CDR3 has 13 amino acids. V was shortened by 6 bases and J by 6 bases, with 11 bases between the two germline ends. The CDR3 protein is CASSRTGSGELFF. The CDR3 DNA, read in part, is TGTGCCAGTAGCAGAACGGGGTCCGGGGAG.

In the case of this clone: Coverage ceases 3 residues before the CDR3 finishes, and the germline J gene fills in the end. The chain is built from TRBV19 and TRBJ1-3; D possibly corresponds to TRBD1 (6 bases). Trimming removed 1 base from V and 2 bases from J, with 12 bases in between. The CDR3 covers 16 residues. Germline lookup yields CDR1 LNHDA and CDR2 SQIVND (reference sequence). The DNA read from the CDR3 is TGTGCCAGTAGTATAGCCGGCAGGGGTGCTGGAAACACC. Translated, it gives CASSIAGRGAGNT. The complete CDR3 protein is CASSIAGRGAGNTIYF.

Concerning this clone itself: The read halts 3 residues ahead of the CDR3 end, with the missing end drawn from the germline J gene. The chain links TRBV6-2 or TRBV6-3 to TRBJ2-7, with 10 bases matching TRBD2. CDR3 length: 16 residues. CDR1 is MNHEY and CDR2 is SVGEGT in the germline V gene. With V trimmed by 5 bases and J by 6 bases, 13 bases remained unmatched. The sequenced CDR3 bases are TGTGCCAGCAGTCCCCTAGGACTAGCGGTCGCGGGCGAG. This codes for CASSPLGLAVAGE. The CDR3 as a whole reads CASSPLGLAVAGEQYF.

A note on this clone: The read comes to an end 3 residues before the CDR3 does, leaving the germline J gene to fill in the end. J is TRBJ1-2 and V is TRBV23-1; D is undetermined. TRBV23-1 is classed as an ORF, of uncertain function. The CDR3 sequence is 13 residues long. The sequenced part of the CDR3 DNA is TGCGCCAGCAGCCGCGGTGAAGGCGCCAGC. Translating it yields CASSRGEGAS. The CDR3, in full, reads CASSRGEGASYTF.

Turning to this clone: The CDR3 end falls 3 residues outside the read, so it is completed with the germline J gene. V gene TRBV7-2 combines with J gene TRBJ1-1; TRBD1 matches at 7 bases. Germline CDR1 reads SGHTA; CDR2 reads FQGNSA. The CDR3 covers 14 residues. Germline trimming cut 1 base from V and 4 bases from J; bases unmatched to any gene: 3. The sequenced CDR3 bases are TGTGCCAGCAGCTTAGAGGGGGCAGGCACTGAA. As protein: CASSLEGAGTE. The entire CDR3 sequence reads CASSLEGAGTEAFF.

With regard to this clone: The read gets to within 3 residues of the CDR3 end, and the germline J gene fills in the rest. The genes are TRBV7-2 and TRBJ2-1; TRBD2 agrees at 8 bases. Germline CDR1 and CDR2: SGHTA and FQGNSA. This CDR3 has 15 residues. The V gene end was trimmed by 2 bases and the J gene end by 6 bases; junction bases not matched to a gene: 6. CDR3 DNA, as far as it was read: TGTGCCAGCAGCTTATTCCTAGCGGGCTCCAATGAG. It translates to CASSLFLAGSNE. The CDR3 in full is CASSLFLAGSNEQFF.